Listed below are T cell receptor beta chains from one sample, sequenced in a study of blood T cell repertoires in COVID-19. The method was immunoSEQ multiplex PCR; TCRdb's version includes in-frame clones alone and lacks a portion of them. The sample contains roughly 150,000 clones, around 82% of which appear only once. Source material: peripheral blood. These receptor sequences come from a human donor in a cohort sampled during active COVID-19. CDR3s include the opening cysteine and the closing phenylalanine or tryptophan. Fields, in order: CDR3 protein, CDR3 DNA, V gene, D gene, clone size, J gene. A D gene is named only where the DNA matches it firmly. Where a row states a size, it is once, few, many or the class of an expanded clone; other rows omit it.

CASSHEAPSGQPQHF | TGTGCCAGCAGCCATGAAGCCCCCTCAGGTCAGCCCCAGCATTTT | TRBV7-2 | NA | once | TRBJ1-5
CASSRVYGETQYF | TGTGCCAGCAGTCGGGTCTACGGAGAGACCCAGTACTTC | TRBV7-2 | NA | NA | TRBJ2-5
CASSPRGGSYGYTF | TGTGCCAGCAGCCCCCGAGGGGGCAGCTATGGCTACACCTTC | TRBV11-3 | TRBD1 | NA | TRBJ1-2
CASSSPRDSNYGYTF | TGTGCCAGTAGTTCCCCCCGGGACAGTAACTATGGCTACACCTTC | TRBV19 | TRBD1 | NA | TRBJ1-2
CASSARQGRGWDGYTF | TGTGCCAGCAGCGCCCGACAGGGCAGGGGTTGGGATGGCTACACCTTC | TRBV7-2 | TRBD1 | once | TRBJ1-2
CATSGGSNQPQHF | TGTGCCACCAGTGGGGGCAGCAATCAGCCCCAGCATTTT | TRBV24-1 | NA | NA | TRBJ1-5
CSVVKWGGSGADTQYF | TGCAGCGTTGTCAAGTGGGGCGGGAGCGGCGCAGATACGCAGTATTTT | TRBV29-1 | TRBD2 | NA | TRBJ2-3
CASSPPSRDQPQHF | TGTGCCAGCTCACCACCGAGTCGGGATCAGCCCCAGCATTTT | TRBV18 | NA | NA | TRBJ1-5
CASSLGLGEGGELFF | TGCGCCAGCAGCTTGGGACTAGGAGAAGGAGGGGAGCTGTTTTTT | TRBV5-1 | NA | NA | TRBJ2-2
CASSYVTSGVYEQFF | TGTGCCAGCAGCTATGTGACTAGCGGGGTGTATGAGCAGTTCTTC | TRBV5-6 | TRBD2 | once | TRBJ2-1
CASSLGGGGNEKLFF | TGTGCCAGCAGCTTAGGAGGAGGAGGGAATGAAAAACTGTTTTTT | TRBV7-8 | NA | NA | TRBJ1-4
CASSSRAGDYGYTF | TGTGCCAGCAGCTCCAGAGCCGGGGACTATGGCTACACCTTC | TRBV5-4 | NA | NA | TRBJ1-2
CASSIRGQTPEAFF | TGTGCCAGTAGTATAAGAGGGCAAACCCCTGAAGCTTTCTTT | TRBV19 | NA | few | TRBJ1-1
CASSIRLETEAFF | TGTGCCAGTAGTATCAGGCTGGAAACTGAAGCTTTCTTT | TRBV19 | NA | NA | TRBJ1-1
CASKGSSIGRQVAFF | TGTGCCAGCAAAGGGTCTTCTATAGGACGACAGGTAGCTTTCTTT | TRBV2 | NA | NA | TRBJ1-1
CASSESGQFYGYTF | TGTGCCAGCAGTGAATCGGGACAGTTCTATGGCTACACCTTC | TRBV25-1 | TRBD1 | NA | TRBJ1-2
CASRFASSNTEAFF | TGTGCCAGTAGATTTGCGTCATCGAACACTGAAGCTTTCTTT | TRBV19 | NA | NA | TRBJ1-1
CASSYGGRTEAFF | TGTGCCAGCAGTTACGGCGGGCGCACTGAAGCTTTCTTT | TRBV27 | NA | NA | TRBJ1-1
CASGLAGVRDTQYF | TGTGCCAGCGGACTAGCGGGAGTAAGAGATACGCAGTATTTT | TRBV5-5 | TRBD2 | NA | TRBJ2-3
CASSEEDRSTDTQYF | TGCGCCAGCAGCGAGGAAGACAGAAGCACAGATACGCAGTATTTT | TRBV4-3 | NA | NA | TRBJ2-3
CASSLGGLRGYTF | TGTGCCAGCAGTTTGGGTGGGCTTCGTGGCTACACCTTC | TRBV12-3/TRBV12-4 | NA | NA | TRBJ1-2
CASSWDLDRAAEAFF | TGCGCCAGCAGCTGGGACCTCGACAGGGCGGCTGAAGCTTTCTTT | TRBV5-1 | TRBD1 | few | TRBJ1-1
CASTPGLASRGKYF | TGTGCCAGCACCCCGGGACTAGCATCCCGGGGGAAGTATTTT | TRBV11-2 | TRBD2 | NA | TRBJ2-3
CASSYSPRGNTEAFF | TGTGCCAGCAGTTACTCGCCCCGGGGAAACACTGAAGCTTTCTTT | TRBV6-2/TRBV6-3 | NA | NA | TRBJ1-1
CASSLGTVPYEQYF | TGTGCCAGCAGTTTGGGGACAGTTCCCTACGAGCAGTACTTC | TRBV27 | TRBD1 | NA | TRBJ2-7
CASSQDPDRGNQPQHF | TGTGCCAGCAGCCAAGACCCGGATCGGGGCAATCAGCCCCAGCATTTT | TRBV4-2 | NA | NA | TRBJ1-5
CASITSGGAYNEQFF | TGTGCCAGCATTACTAGCGGGGGGGCTTACAATGAGCAGTTCTTC | TRBV11-2 | TRBD2 | NA | TRBJ2-1
CASSLGGGRTEAFF | TGCGCCAGCAGCTTGGGCGGGGGGCGTACTGAAGCTTTCTTT | TRBV5-1 | NA | NA | TRBJ1-1
CAWGQGSGNTIYF | TGTGCCTGGGGGCAGGGTAGTGGAAACACCATATATTTT | TRBV30 | NA | few | TRBJ1-3
CASTLTLNTEAFF | TGTGCCAGCACGTTAACTCTGAACACTGAAGCTTTCTTT | TRBV12-3/TRBV12-4 | NA | NA | TRBJ1-1
CATSRTGTGDTDTQYF | TGTGCCACCAGTCGGACCGGGACAGGAGACACAGATACGCAGTATTTT | TRBV24-1 | TRBD1 | NA | TRBJ2-3
CASRVGDRPRSYTF | TGTGCCAGCAGGGTCGGGGACAGGCCAAGGAGCTACACCTTC | TRBV6-6 | TRBD1 | NA | TRBJ1-2
CASKVVTGTDTEAFF | TGCGCCAGCAAAGTGGTGACAGGGACAGACACTGAAGCTTTCTTT | TRBV5-1 | TRBD1 | NA | TRBJ1-1
CASSTVAGGGTEAFF | TGTGCCAGTAGTACCGTAGCTGGGGGGGGCACTGAAGCTTTCTTT | TRBV19 | NA | NA | TRBJ1-1
CASSSTGYGANVLTF | TGTGCCAGCAGTTCGACAGGGTACGGGGCCAACGTCCTGACTTTC | TRBV6-6 | TRBD1 | NA | TRBJ2-6
CASGHRYGYTF | TGTGCCAGCGGACACCGCTATGGCTACACCTTC | TRBV5-8 | NA | NA | TRBJ1-2
CASSYFLAENEQFF | TGTGCCAGCAGTTACTTTCTAGCGGAAAATGAGCAGTTCTTC | TRBV6-2/TRBV6-3 | TRBD2 | NA | TRBJ2-1
CASSLKSGRGSGYTF | TGTGCCAGCAGCCTGAAGTCCGGCAGGGGGAGTGGCTACACCTTC | TRBV27 | TRBD1 | NA | TRBJ1-2
CASSYEAGSSYNEQFF | TGTGCCAGCAGTTACGAGGCGGGGAGCTCCTACAATGAGCAGTTCTTC | TRBV6-5 | NA | NA | TRBJ2-1
CASSPDSANTGELFF | TGTGCCAGCAGCCCGGACAGCGCAAACACCGGGGAGCTGTTTTTT | TRBV7-7 | NA | few | TRBJ2-2
CASSSGTSGGAEQFF | TGCGCCAGCAGCTCCGGGACTAGCGGGGGGGCTGAGCAGTTCTTC | TRBV5-1 | TRBD2 | NA | TRBJ2-1
CASGREGIKPQHF | TGTGCCAGCGGCAGGGAAGGAATCAAGCCCCAGCATTTT | TRBV12-3/TRBV12-4 | NA | NA | TRBJ1-5
CASRVIRGRNTEAFF | TGTGCCAGCAGAGTAATCCGGGGTAGGAACACTGAAGCTTTCTTT | TRBV7-9 | NA | NA | TRBJ1-1
CARRGGPDNGEAFF | TGTGCCAGAAGAGGGGGACCGGATAATGGTGAAGCTTTCTTT | TRBV19 | NA | NA | TRBJ1-1
CASSLDLAEAFF | TGTGCCAGCAGTTTAGATCTTGCTGAAGCTTTCTTT | TRBV7-2 | NA | NA | TRBJ1-1
CASRAGTSDYNEQFF | TGTGCCAGCAGAGCCGGGACTAGCGACTACAATGAGCAGTTCTTC | TRBV2 | TRBD2 | NA | TRBJ2-1
CASSLVGSRGVTEAFF | TGTGCCAGCAGCTTAGTGGGTTCCAGGGGTGTTACTGAAGCTTTCTTT | TRBV7-9 | NA | NA | TRBJ1-1
CASSPDSGRGKETQYF | TGTGCCAGCAGCCCGGACTCGGGGCGCGGGAAGGAGACCCAGTACTTC | TRBV5-4 | NA | NA | TRBJ2-5
CASSSGRGEDSSPLHF | TGTGCCAGCAGCTCCGGCCGTGGAGAAGACAGTTCACCCCTCCACTTT | TRBV11-2 | NA | NA | TRBJ1-6
CASSFWGGGDGYTF | TGCGCCAGCAGCTTCTGGGGGGGCGGCGATGGCTACACCTTC | TRBV5-1 | NA | NA | TRBJ1-2
CASSEEDRGNSPLHF | TGCGCCAGCAGTGAGGAGGACAGGGGGAATTCACCCCTCCACTTT | TRBV10-2 | TRBD1 | NA | TRBJ1-6
CATSRGASSGSPLHF | TGTGCCACCAGCAGAGGAGCCTCCTCCGGGTCACCCCTCCACTTT | TRBV15 | NA | once | TRBJ1-6
CASGYLAGADTQYF | TGTGCCAGCGGCTACCTAGCGGGGGCAGATACGCAGTATTTT | TRBV9 | TRBD2 | NA | TRBJ2-3